The present TCR beta chain was sequenced within a study of identical twins. Germline V gene lookup returns CDR1 SGHVS and CDR2 FQNEAQ. This CDR3 spans 16 amino acids. V was cut by 5 bases and J by 4 bases, with 19 bases left in between. A universal primer binding site was introduced by template switching. The final cDNA contained unique molecular identifiers. TCRdb ran MiXCR on the 5' RACE reads and lists one entry per CDR3 protein. The table includes around 450,000 distinct CDR3 sequences, 12% to 15% detected once. This same sample was also part of a study on yellow fever vaccine responses in identical twins.

This receptor was obtained from a woman under 30 in good health. The chain combines TRBV7-8 with TRBJ2-3; the D gene is possibly TRBD2 (6 bases). Sequencing used CD4+ T cells sorted from blood. The CDR3 DNA follows: TGTGCCAGCAGCCCTTATGGGCGGGGAGGAGCAGATACGCAGTATTTT. Residues: CASSPYGRGGADTQYF. Supplemented by reference TRBV7-8 and TRBJ2-3, the full variable domain reads GAGVSQSPRYKVAKRGQDVALRCDPISGHVSLFWYQQALGQGPEFLTYFQNEAQLDKSGLPSDRFFAERPEGSVSTLKIQRTQQEDSAVYLCASSPYGRGGADTQYFGPGTRLTVL.